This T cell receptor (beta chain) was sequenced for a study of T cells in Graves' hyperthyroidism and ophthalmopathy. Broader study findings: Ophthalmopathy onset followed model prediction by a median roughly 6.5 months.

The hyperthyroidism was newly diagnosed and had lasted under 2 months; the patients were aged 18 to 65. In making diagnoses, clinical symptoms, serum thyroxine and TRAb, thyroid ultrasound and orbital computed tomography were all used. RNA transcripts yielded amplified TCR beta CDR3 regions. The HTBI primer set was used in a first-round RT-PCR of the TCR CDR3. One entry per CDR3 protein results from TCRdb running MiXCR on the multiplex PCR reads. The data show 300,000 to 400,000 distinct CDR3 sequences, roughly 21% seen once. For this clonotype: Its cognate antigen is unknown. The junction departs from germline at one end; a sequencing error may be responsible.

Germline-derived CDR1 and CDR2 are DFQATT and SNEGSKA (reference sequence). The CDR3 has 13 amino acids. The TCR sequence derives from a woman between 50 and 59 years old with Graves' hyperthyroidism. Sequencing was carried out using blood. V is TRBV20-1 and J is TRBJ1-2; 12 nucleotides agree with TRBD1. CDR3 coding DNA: TGCAGTGCTACCCCGGGGACAGGGGGCGGCTACATCTTC. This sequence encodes CSATPGTGGGYIF.